This is a list of T cell receptor beta chains from one sample in a study of OX40 agonist ivuxolimab in advanced cancers. Libraries were prepared by immunoSEQ multiplex PCR; TCRdb keeps only in-frame clonotypes and omits some of them. In the table there are 10,000 to 15,000 clones, approximately 80% of which are singletons. Sequencing used CD4+ or CD8+ T cells sorted from blood, obtained in a trial of the OX40 agonist ivuxolimab. The receptors originated from an adult with an advanced solid tumor such as melanoma, head and neck, liver or kidney cancer. CDR3s include the opening cysteine and the closing phenylalanine or tryptophan. A D gene is named only where the DNA matches it firmly. Not all rows give a size; the values are once, few, many and, for expanded clones, a class.

J,V,length,size,D,DNA,CDR3
TRBJ1-1,TRBV19,12,.,.,TGTGCCAGCGCGCAGACCCACACTGAAGCTTTCTTT,CASAQTHTEAFF
TRBJ2-1,TRBV19,15,once,TRBD2,TGTGCCAGTAGTAATTGGCGGGAGGGCCTCTATGAGCAGTTCTTC,CASSNWREGLYEQFF
TRBJ1-4,TRBV4-2,16,few,.,TGTGCCAGCAGCCTCGGAGGCAACGGAGCTAATGAAAAACTGTTTTTT,CASSLGGNGANEKLFF
TRBJ1-5,TRBV9,13,.,.,TGTGCCAGCAGCCCACACGGGAATCAGCCCCAGCATTTT,CASSPHGNQPQHF
TRBJ2-3,TRBV5-1,14,.,.,TGCGCCAGCAGCTTGGAGACAGTGGGAGATACGCAGTATTTT,CASSLETVGDTQYF
TRBJ1-1,TRBV9,13,.,.,TGTGCCAGCAGTATGTCGGGAGGCACTGAAGCTTTCTTT,CASSMSGGTEAFF
TRBJ2-7,TRBV7-9,12,.,.,TGTGCCAGCAGCCCTGGGGCCTACGAGCAGTACTTC,CASSPGAYEQYF
TRBJ2-7,TRBV27,13,.,TRBD2,TGTGCCAGCAGTACCGGGACTAGCTACGAGCAGTACTTC,CASSTGTSYEQYF
TRBJ1-5,TRBV6-6,16,.,.,TGTGCCAGCAGTTACTCGACGGGACACAACAATCAGCCCCAGCATTTT,CASSYSTGHNNQPQHF
TRBJ1-2,TRBV29-1,19,.,TRBD1,TGCAGCGTTGAAGATAATCCAAGGGGAGGGACAGGAAGAATCTATGGCTACACCTTC,CSVEDNPRGGTGRIYGYTF
TRBJ1-5,TRBV27,13,.,.,TGTGCCAGCAGGGACAACTTAAATCAGCCCCAGCATTTT,CASRDNLNQPQHF
TRBJ1-6,TRBV6-4,13,medium-sized,TRBD1,TGTGCCAGCAGGGACAGGGATAATTCACCCCTCCACTTT,CASRDRDNSPLHF
TRBJ2-3,TRBV27,14,.,TRBD1,TGTGCCAGCAGTCCTGGACAGGGGCGGTATACGCAGTATTTT,CASSPGQGRYTQYF
TRBJ1-1,TRBV23-1,13,few,.,TGCGCCAGCACGGGTGGCGCGAACACTGAAGCTTTCTTT,CASTGGANTEAFF
TRBJ2-1,TRBV9,15,.,TRBD2,TGTGCCAGCAGCGTAGCTAGCGGGAGGGCCGATGAGCAGTTCTTC,CASSVASGRADEQFF
TRBJ1-5,TRBV15,16,.,.,TGTGCCACCAGCAGAGACCGACAAGGCGGCAATCAGCCCCAGCATTTT,CATSRDRQGGNQPQHF
TRBJ2-7,TRBV11-1,14,.,.,TGTGCCAGCAGCTTAGCAGTCTTGACCTACGAGCAGTACTTC,CASSLAVLTYEQYF
TRBJ1-5,TRBV6-5,12,.,.,TGTGCCAGCAGTTACATAGGACAGCCCCAGCATTTT,CASSYIGQPQHF
TRBJ1-1,TRBV11-2,16,.,.,TGTGCCAGCAGCTTTGCGGCAGGGGAAGGAGCAAAAGGAGCTTTCTTT,CASSFAAGEGAKGAFF
TRBJ2-7,TRBV27,12,.,.,TGTGCCAGCAGTCCGGGGACAAACGAGCAGTACTTC,CASSPGTNEQYF
TRBJ1-4,TRBV28,15,.,.,TGTGCCAGCAGTTCCTTTCTGGGGGGCAACGAAAAACTGTTTTTT,CASSSFLGGNEKLFF
TRBJ2-5,TRBV19,16,.,TRBD2,TGTGCCAGTAGTAGGCGGACTAGCGGGACGGAGGAGACCCAGTACTTC,CASSRRTSGTEETQYF
TRBJ2-1,TRBV4-1,10,.,.,TGCGCCAGCCGGGGGAACGAGCAGTTCTTC,CASRGNEQFF
TRBJ1-1,TRBV6-5,12,few,.,TGTGCCAGCAGTTTGGGACACGATGAAGCTTTCTTT,CASSLGHDEAFF
TRBJ2-7,TRBV11-2,12,.,.,TGTGCCAGCAGCTCTAATCAGCAGGAGCAGTACTTC,CASSSNQQEQYF
TRBJ1-5,TRBV5-4,11,.,.,TGTGCCAGCAGCTGTCATCAGCCCCAGCATTTT,CASSCHQPQHF
TRBJ1-3,TRBV29-1,12,.,.,TGCAGCGTGGGGGGCTCTGGAAACACCATATATTTT,CSVGGSGNTIYF
TRBJ1-1,TRBV27,15,few,.,TGTGCCAGCAGTTCAGGTCGGGGCGGGGCGGGTGAAGCTTTCTTT,CASSSGRGGAGEAFF
TRBJ1-3,TRBV7-2,11,few,.,TGTGCCAGACCCTCTGGAAACACCATATATTTT,CARPSGNTIYF
TRBJ2-3,TRBV10-3,16,.,TRBD1,TGTGCCATCAGTGACGTGACAGGGGTGTCGACAGATACGCAGTATTTT,CAISDVTGVSTDTQYF
TRBJ2-7,TRBV7-3,13,.,.,TGTGCCAGCAGCTACCTGGCAGGATCCGAGCAGTACTTC,CASSYLAGSEQYF
TRBJ2-1,TRBV9,19,.,TRBD2,TGTGCCAGCAGCGCCCCGGGGGACTACAGGTTAAGCTCCTACAATGAGCAGTTCTTC,CASSAPGDYRLSSYNEQFF
TRBJ2-2,TRBV7-2,12,few,.,TGTGCCAGCAGCTTATTGTCCGGGGAGCTGTTTTTT,CASSLLSGELFF
TRBJ2-2,TRBV19,12,.,.,TGTGCCAGTGGGTACATGATTGGGGAGCTGTTTTTT,CASGYMIGELFF
TRBJ2-1,TRBV27,14,.,.,TGTGCCAGCAGTTTGTACAGACCCTACAATGAGCAGTTCTTC,CASSLYRPYNEQFF
TRBJ1-1,TRBV5-1,13,.,.,TGCGCCAGCAGCTCAGCCGGGACATCCGAAGCTTTCTTT,CASSSAGTSEAFF
TRBJ2-7,TRBV18,12,.,.,TGTGCCAGCTCACCATCACCCTACGAGCAGTACTTC,CASSPSPYEQYF
TRBJ2-1,TRBV19,18,.,TRBD2,TGTGCCAGTAGTCTCGCCTTGGGACTAGCGGGGAACTACAATGAGCAGTTCTTC,CASSLALGLAGNYNEQFF
TRBJ2-3,TRBV9,16,once,TRBD2,TGTGCCAGCAGCGTAGCGCCTAGCGGGGGGGGAGATACGCAGTATTTT,CASSVAPSGGGDTQYF
TRBJ2-2,TRBV2,15,.,.,TGTGCCAGCAGTGACTCTCGAGGAGAGACCGGGGAGCTGTTTTTT,CASSDSRGETGELFF
TRBJ1-1,TRBV10-3,12,.,.,TGTGCCACCCTACTTGGGGGCACTGAAGCTTTCTTT,CATLLGGTEAFF
TRBJ2-3,TRBV9,14,.,TRBD2,TGTGCCAGCAAACAGTCGGGGGAGGGAGATACGCAGTATTTT,CASKQSGEGDTQYF
TRBJ1-5,TRBV10-2,17,once,.,TGCGCCAGCAGTGACCCCGACAGGTCGTATAGCAATCAGCCCCAGCATTTT,CASSDPDRSYSNQPQHF
TRBJ1-1,TRBV7-9,14,.,.,TGTGCCAGCAGCTACGTAACAGGGAGCACTGAAGCTTTCTTT,CASSYVTGSTEAFF
TRBJ2-5,TRBV4-1,17,few,TRBD2,TGCGCCAGCAGCCAATCTGGGACGGGACTAGTAAAAGAGACCCAGTACTTC,CASSQSGTGLVKETQYF
TRBJ2-2,TRBV5-4,18,.,TRBD1,TGTGCCAGCAGCTGGCGAGCCGGGACAGGGGGTTTCGGTGGGGAGCTGTTTTTT,CASSWRAGTGGFGGELFF
TRBJ2-7,TRBV28,13,medium-sized,.,TGTGCCAGCAGTCCCTTGGATGCCTACGAGCAGTACTTC,CASSPLDAYEQYF
TRBJ2-1,TRBV5-1,14,.,.,TGCGCCAGCAGCTTGGGGGGACCATACAATGAGCAGTTCTTC,CASSLGGPYNEQFF
TRBJ2-7,TRBV9,13,.,.,TGTGCCAGCAGCGGGCACAGCTCCTACGAGCAGTACTTC,CASSGHSSYEQYF
TRBJ1-1,TRBV19,13,.,.,TGTGCCAGTACCGTCAATCCGAACACTGAAGCTTTCTTT,CASTVNPNTEAFF
TRBJ2-1,TRBV27,15,.,TRBD2,TGTGCCAGCAGTTTCACTAGCGGAATTTACAATGAGCAGTTCTTC,CASSFTSGIYNEQFF
TRBJ2-6,TRBV27,14,.,.,TGTGCCAGCAGTTTGGGGGGCGGGGCCAACGTCCTGACTTTC,CASSLGGGANVLTF
TRBJ2-1,TRBV7-9,13,.,.,TGTGCCAGCAGCTTCTCAGGGATGAATGAGCAGTTCTTC,CASSFSGMNEQFF